This T cell receptor (beta chain) emerged from a study of shared clonotypes between healthy human individuals. Those who donated were healthy HIV-negative adults, with no recent acute infections or vaccinations reported. The donors were all Caucasian adults (living in Nashville, Tennessee). In regard to this clone: A far larger clone is only one base removed, so a read error is likely.

Every subset had its genomic DNA shared out evenly among several immunoSEQ plates. Produced via immunoSEQ multiplex PCR; TCRdb's table is partial and in-frame only. There are roughly 500,000 clones in the sample; approximately 82% occur only once, and approximately 12% lies in the top ten. CDR3 size: 15 residues. The germline gives CDR1 SQVTM, CDR2 ANQGSEA. J is TRBJ2-3 and V is TRBV29-1; TRBD2 matches at 9 bases. The origin of this receptor is a woman aged 40 to 49 in good health. Some clones in this sample may be carry-over from other donors' samples. Sequencing was carried out using PBMCs. The CDR3 bases are TGCGGCGTTGGTTTAGCGGGAGAGATCACAGATACGCAGTATTTT. This encodes CGVGLAGEITDTQYF.